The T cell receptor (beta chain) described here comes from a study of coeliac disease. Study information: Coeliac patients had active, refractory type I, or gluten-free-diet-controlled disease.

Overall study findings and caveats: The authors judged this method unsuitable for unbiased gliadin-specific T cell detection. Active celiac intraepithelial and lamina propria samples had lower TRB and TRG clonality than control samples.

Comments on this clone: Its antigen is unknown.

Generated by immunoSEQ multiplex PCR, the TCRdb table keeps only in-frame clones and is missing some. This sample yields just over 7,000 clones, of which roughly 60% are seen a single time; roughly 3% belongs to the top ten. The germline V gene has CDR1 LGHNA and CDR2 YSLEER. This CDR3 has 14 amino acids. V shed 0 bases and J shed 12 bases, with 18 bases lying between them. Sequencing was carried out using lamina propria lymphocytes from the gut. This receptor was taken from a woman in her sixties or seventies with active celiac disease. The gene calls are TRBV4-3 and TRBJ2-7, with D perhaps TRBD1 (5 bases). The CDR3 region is CASSQDSGNELTYF. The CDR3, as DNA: TGCGCCAGCAGCCAAGATTCAGGGAACGAGTTGACGTACTTC.